The sequence of this TCR beta chain was determined in a study of T cells in tumors after PD-1 blockade. Study as a whole: Either cemiplimab 350 mg every 2 weeks or pembrolizumab 200 mg every 3 weeks was given.

Only in-frame clones appear in the TCRdb table, and some are missing; sequencing was by immunoSEQ multiplex PCR. The table shows tens of thousands of clones, with approximately 79% occurring only once. V was clipped by 6 bases and J by 4 bases; unmatched bases: 12. Germline CDR1 reads MGHDK; CDR2 reads SYGVNS. The CDR3 runs to 16 residues. This sample comprised PBMCs, obtained after anti-PD-1 treatment. The J gene is TRBJ1-2, the V gene TRBV25-1, with TRBD1 matching 9 bases. This receptor was taken from a human donor with basal cell carcinoma. CDR3: CASSQTGTGNRYGYTF. CDR3 bases: TGTGCCAGCAGCCAAACCGGGACAGGGAACCGCTATGGCTACACCTTC.